What follows are 6 T cell receptor beta chains derived from one specimen sequenced in a study of control samples from healthy donors and cancer patients (TCRdb year 2020). The protocol used for the library was the immunoSEQ multiplex PCR assay. Held by TCRdb, this immuneACCESS table contains in-frame sequences only and omits some clones. Under half of the omission traces to an unresolved V gene where checked; the cause of the rest is unknown. This sample has some 170,000 clones in its table, and 96% of those were observed once. Jointly, the top ten make up around 0.92% of the sample. Input material: blood. The receptor source for this set is a woman in her 30s in good health.

This rearrangement joins TRBV11-2 to TRBJ1-1; 8 nucleotides agree with TRBD1. The CDR3 spans 11 residues. V dropped 7 bases and J dropped 11; count of bases not matched to a gene: 6. From germline, CDR1 is SGHAT and CDR2 FQNNGV. The CDR3 is CASTRQGPAFF. The DNA of the CDR3 is TGTGCCAGCACCAGACAGGGGCCGGCTTTCTTT.

The chain joins TRBV5-1 to TRBJ1-2; D is undetermined. Trimming shortened V by 5 bases and J by 6 bases, and 17 bases separated the two germline ends. Germline-derived CDR1 and CDR2 are SGHRS and YFSETQ. The CDR3 spans 14 residues. CDR3 sequence reads: CASRVTTASDGYTF. CDR3 nucleotide sequence: TGCGCCAGCAGGGTGACTACAGCATCCGATGGCTACACCTTC.

This clone was recorded only once. This chain connects TRBV19 to TRBJ2-1; 7 positions agree with TRBD2. The CDR3 totals 14 residues. Germline V gene lookup returns CDR1 LNHDA and CDR2 SQIVND (reference sequence). The ends lost 7 bases at V and 4 bases at J; junction bases unmatched: 7. The CDR3, as DNA: TGTGCCAGTACCAGCGGGGTCGAATACAATGAGCAGTTCTTC. This codes for CASTSGVEYNEQFF.

This clone was seen only once. The chain couples TRBV29-1 to TRBJ1-1; D might be TRBD1 (5 bases). The V gene's germline CDR1 is SQVTM and CDR2 ANQGSEA. CDR3 length: 13 residues. Trimming removed 1 base from V and 5 bases from J, with 11 bases in between. CDR3 nucleotides: TGCAGCGTTGAAGTCTGGCGGGGGACTGAAGCTTTCTTT. Residues: CSVEVWRGTEAFF.

The rearrangement uses TRBV10-3 and TRBJ2-3; 12 bases are a match to TRBD2. The CDR3 length is 14 residues. The germline V gene has CDR1 ENHRY and CDR2 SYGVKD. V lost 3 bases, J lost 11 bases, and 6 bases stayed unmatched. The CDR3 loop reads CAISDGTSGPKQYF. CDR3 DNA: TGTGCCATCAGTGATGGGACTAGCGGGCCTAAGCAGTATTTT.

This chain uses TRBV28 with TRBJ1-2, with TRBD1 identical over 10 bases. The CDR3 consists of 14 residues. Germline V CDR1 and CDR2: MDHEN, SYDVKM. With V trimmed by 4 bases and J by 5 bases, 4 bases remained unmatched. The CDR3 DNA is TGTGCCAGCAGTTGGACAGGGGGGTTTTATGGCTACACCTTC. As protein: CASSWTGGFYGYTF.